The 18 T cell receptor beta chains below all came from one sample that was sequenced in a study of T cell responses to AZD1222 COVID-19 vaccine. Here immunoSEQ multiplex PCR was the method, and the copy in TCRdb shows in-frame clones only, minus some. Seen here are about 150,000 clones, about 87% observed once, and the top ten hold about a tenth. The sequencing here drew on peripheral blood, taken 28 days after the second AZD1222 dose. The receptors derive from an adult who received the AZD1222 COVID-19 vaccine.

The chain combines TRBV7-9 with TRBJ2-7; D is possibly TRBD1 (5 bases). This CDR3 has 15 amino acids. The germline V gene encodes CDR1 SEHNR and CDR2 FQNEAQ (reference sequence). V was trimmed by 4 bases and J by 4 bases, leaving 17 bases between them. CDR3 bases: TGTGCCAGCAGCTACTACCAGGGTGTGAAATACGAGCAGTACTTC. It specifies CASSYYQGVKYEQYF.

The chain combines TRBV20-1 with TRBJ2-7; 7 bases map to TRBD1. Germline V gives CDR1 DFQATT, CDR2 SNEGSKA (reference sequence). The V and J ends lost 5 bases and 5 bases, in that order; junction bases with no gene match: 3. The CDR3 runs 11 residues. This chain's CDR3 is CSAYRGHEQYF. In DNA form, the CDR3 reads TGCAGTGCTTACAGGGGCCACGAGCAGTACTTC.

The V gene is TRBV5-6, the J gene TRBJ2-2; no reliable D call. Germline-derived CDR1 and CDR2 are SGHDT and YYEEEE. With 0 bases removed from V and 3 bases from J, the gap between germline ends came to 6 bases. CDR3 length: 14 amino acids. CDR3 in amino acids: CASSLDPDTGELFF. The CDR3 DNA follows: TGTGCCAGCAGCTTGGATCCGGACACCGGGGAGCTGTTTTTT.

J is TRBJ1-5 and V is TRBV2, with TRBD1 matching over 10 bases. CDR3 size: 20 residues. Germline V CDR1 and CDR2: SNHLY, FYNNEI. J gave up 0 bases and V 8 bases, and 19 bases lay outside the gene matches. In nucleotides, the CDR3 is TGTGCCAGCGGGGGACAGGGGTTTAAATCATCCGGAGATAGCAATCAGCCCCAGCATTTT. Translating it yields CASGGQGFKSSGDSNQPQHF.

The rearrangement joins TRBV7-2 to TRBJ2-7, with 16 bases that match TRBD2. After removal of 0 bases from V and 4 bases from J, the junction contained 12 bases not matched to a gene. Germline-derived CDR1 and CDR2 are SGHTA and FQGNSA. The CDR3 sequence is 20 residues long. The chain's CDR3 is CASSLALPGTSGRAEYEQYF. CDR3 DNA: TGTGCCAGCAGCTTAGCTCTTCCCGGGACTAGCGGGAGGGCCGAATACGAGCAGTACTTC. Complete variable domain (other parts from reference TRBV7-2 and TRBJ2-7): GAGVSQSPSNKVTEKGKDVELRCDPISGHTALYWYRQSLGQGLEFLIYFQGNSAPDKSGLPSDRFSAERTGGSVSTLTIQRTQQEDSAVYLCASSLALPGTSGRAEYEQYFGPGTRLTVT.

This chain joins TRBV14 and TRBJ2-3; D perhaps matches TRBD1 (5 bases). Germline CDR1 and CDR2: SGHDN and FVKESK. Deletions cut 4 bases from V and 9 bases from J, with 20 bases between. The CDR3 totals 15 residues. The CDR3 sequence is CASSLPGQAKGTQYF. The CDR3 DNA follows: TGTGCCAGCAGCCTCCCAGGCCAAGCCAAGGGGACGCAGTATTTT.

This sequence joins TRBV28 and TRBJ2-7; unclear D gene. The CDR3 spans 11 residues. From germline, CDR1 is MDHEN and CDR2 SYDVKM. V was clipped by 5 bases and J by 7 bases, with 9 bases between them. The CDR3 DNA follows: TGTGCCAGCAGTCCCAGTGGGGAGCAGTACTTC. This codes for CASSPSGEQYF.

In this sample, this clone turned up many times. The V call is TRBV19, the J call TRBJ1-5; 7 nucleotides agree with TRBD1. The CDR3 runs 17 residues. The trim removed 5 bases at V and 0 bases at J, leaving 10 bases unmatched. CDR1 and CDR2 from the germline V gene are LNHDA and SQIVND (reference sequence). The CDR3 DNA reads TGTGCCAGTAGTGGGGGACAGACTTGGGTTAGCAATCAGCCCCAGCATTTT. The encoded protein is CASSGGQTWVSNQPQHF.

The CDR3, as DNA: TGTGCCAGCACCGGACAGGGTTCTTACGATGAGCAGTTCTTC. Its translation is CASTGQGSYDEQFF. The J gene is TRBJ2-1, the V gene TRBV18, with 8 bases matching TRBD1. Germline lookup yields CDR1 KGHSH and CDR2 LQKENI. V dropped 8 bases and J dropped 8; count of bases not matched to a gene: 11. This CDR3 comprises 14 residues.

The V call is TRBV29-1, the J call TRBJ2-3; 14 bases are shared with TRBD2. CDR1 and CDR2 from the germline V gene are SQVTM and ANQGSEA. Trimming took 0 bases from V and 6 from J; bases not matched to a gene: 11. This CDR3 is built from 18 residues. The CDR3 sequence is CSVEDLYGTSGSVDTQYF. The CDR3, as DNA: TGCAGCGTTGAAGATTTATATGGGACTAGCGGGAGTGTGGATACGCAGTATTTT.

The chain joins TRBV6-5 to TRBJ1-5, with 8 bases that match TRBD1. This CDR3 contains 14 residues. With 6 bases clipped from V and 5 bases from J, the junction kept 6 bases outside the gene matches. CDR1 MNHEY and CDR2 SVGAGI come from the germline V gene. Written as DNA, the CDR3 is TGTGCCAGCAGGATACAGGGGGGTTATCAGCCCCAGCATTTT. Encoded protein: CASRIQGGYQPQHF.

V and J are TRBV6-2 or TRBV6-3 and TRBJ2-5; 9 bases are a match to TRBD2. Germline CDR1 reads MNHEY; CDR2 reads SVGEGT. CDR3 length equals 17 residues. The V segment lost 1 base and the J segment 5 bases; nucleotides outside the gene matches: 11. The CDR3: CASSYLAGGPPGETQYF. In DNA form, the CDR3 reads TGTGCCAGCAGTTACTTGGCGGGAGGGCCACCAGGCGAGACCCAGTACTTC.

The chain recombines TRBV6-5 with TRBJ2-5; 12 bases match TRBD2. Germline values: CDR1 MNHEY, CDR2 SVGAGI. This CDR3 has 15 amino acids. V trimming: 8 bases; J trimming: 5 bases; junction bases outside the gene matches: 9. The CDR3 region is CASALAGGPGETQYF. The CDR3 region has the DNA TGTGCCAGCGCGCTAGCGGGAGGGCCGGGGGAGACCCAGTACTTC.

V usage is TRBV28 and J usage is TRBJ1-2; D uncertain. The V end lost 5 bases, the J end lost 5 bases, and 21 bases lay between the germline ends. Germline V lookup: CDR1 MDHEN, CDR2 SYDVKM. The CDR3 length is 16 residues. CDR3 in amino acids: CASSIRLESRSYGYTF. For the CDR3, the DNA is TGTGCCAGCAGTATCAGGCTGGAGTCCCGATCATATGGCTACACCTTC.

The chain has TRBV24-1 and TRBJ2-3; a possible D gene is TRBD2 (5 bases). Germline V gene lookup returns CDR1 KGHDR and CDR2 SFDVKD. V was clipped by 6 bases and J by 2 bases, with 8 bases between them. The length of the CDR3 is 13 residues. The DNA of the CDR3 is TGTGCCACCAGTCTGGGAGTCACAGATACGCAGTATTTT. Amino acids: CATSLGVTDTQYF.

V and J are TRBV10-3 and TRBJ1-4; D not certain. This CDR3 contains 16 residues. Germline assignment: CDR1 ENHRY and CDR2 SYGVKD. V lost 2 bases, J lost 0 bases, and 10 bases lay in between. The DNA of the CDR3 is TGTGCCATCAGTGAGCAGTCCCTAGCAACTAATGAAAAACTGTTTTTT. It codes for CAISEQSLATNEKLFF.

This clone was detected only a few times. This sequence joins TRBV2 and TRBJ2-1; 8 nucleotides line up with TRBD2. Germline values: CDR1 SNHLY, CDR2 FYNNEI. With 6 bases clipped from V and 5 bases from J, the junction kept 9 bases outside the gene matches. CDR3 length: 15 residues. The CDR3 here is CASRNLAGGNNEQFF. CDR3 nucleotide sequence: TGTGCCAGCAGGAACCTAGCGGGTGGAAACAATGAGCAGTTCTTC.

This rearrangement joins TRBV29-1 to TRBJ1-5, with a weak D call TRBD1 (5 bases). In germline, CDR1 is SQVTM, CDR2 ANQGSEA. The CDR3 is 13 residues long. V was pared by 6 bases and J by 6 bases, with 15 bases between. CDR3 sequence: CSVGGSQGQPQHF. CDR3 nucleotide sequence: TGCAGCGTGGGCGGATCTCAGGGTCAGCCCCAGCATTTT.